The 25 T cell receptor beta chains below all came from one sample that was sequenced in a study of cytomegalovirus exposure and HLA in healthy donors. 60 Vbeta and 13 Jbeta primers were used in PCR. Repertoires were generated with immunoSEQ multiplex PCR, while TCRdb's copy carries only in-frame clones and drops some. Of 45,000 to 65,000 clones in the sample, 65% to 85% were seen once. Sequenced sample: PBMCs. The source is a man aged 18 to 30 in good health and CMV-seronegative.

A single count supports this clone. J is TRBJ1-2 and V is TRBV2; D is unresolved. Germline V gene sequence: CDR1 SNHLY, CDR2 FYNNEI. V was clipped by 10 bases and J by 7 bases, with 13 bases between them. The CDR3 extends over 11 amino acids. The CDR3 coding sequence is TGTGCCACGACAACGTCTCGTGGCTACACCTTC. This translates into CATTTSRGYTF.

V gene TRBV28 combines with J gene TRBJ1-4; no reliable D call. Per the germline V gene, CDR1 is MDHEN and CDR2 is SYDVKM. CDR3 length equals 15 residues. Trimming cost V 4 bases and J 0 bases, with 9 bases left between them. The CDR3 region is CASSSVGATNEKLFF. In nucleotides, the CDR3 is TGTGCCAGCAGTTCTGTCGGAGCAACTAATGAAAAACTGTTTTTT. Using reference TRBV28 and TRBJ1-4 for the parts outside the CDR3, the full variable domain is DVKVTQSSRYLVKRTGEKVFLECVQDMDHENMFWYRQDPGLGLRLIYFSYDVKMKEKGDIPEGYSVSREKKERFSLILESASTNQTSMYLCASSSVGATNEKLFFGSGTQLSVL.

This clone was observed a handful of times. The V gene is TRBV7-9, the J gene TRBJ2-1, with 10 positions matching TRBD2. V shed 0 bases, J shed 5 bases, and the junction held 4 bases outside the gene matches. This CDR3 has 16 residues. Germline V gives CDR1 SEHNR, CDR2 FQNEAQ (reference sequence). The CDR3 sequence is CASSLAPLAGDNEQFF. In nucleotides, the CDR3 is TGTGCCAGCAGCTTAGCGCCCCTAGCGGGAGACAATGAGCAGTTCTTC.

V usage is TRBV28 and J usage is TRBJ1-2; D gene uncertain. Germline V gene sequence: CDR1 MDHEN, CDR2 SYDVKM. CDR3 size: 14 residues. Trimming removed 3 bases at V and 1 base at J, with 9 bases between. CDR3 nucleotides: TGTGCCAGCAGTTTGGCCGTTGTTAACTATGGCTACACCTTC. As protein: CASSLAVVNYGYTF.

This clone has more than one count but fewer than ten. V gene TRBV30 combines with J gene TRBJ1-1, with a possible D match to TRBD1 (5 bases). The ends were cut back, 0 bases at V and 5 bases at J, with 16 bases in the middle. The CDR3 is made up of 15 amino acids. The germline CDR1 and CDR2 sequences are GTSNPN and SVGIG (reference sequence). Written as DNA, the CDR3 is TGTGCCTGGAGTGTAGGTGGGAGGGGTTTGACTGAAGCTTTCTTT. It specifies CAWSVGGRGLTEAFF.

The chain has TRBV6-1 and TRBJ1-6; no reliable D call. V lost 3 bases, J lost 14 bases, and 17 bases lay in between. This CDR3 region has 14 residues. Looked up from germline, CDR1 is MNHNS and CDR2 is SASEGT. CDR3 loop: CASSDPGGKGTLHF. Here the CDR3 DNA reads TGTGCCAGCAGTGACCCGGGAGGGAAGGGTACCCTCCACTTT.

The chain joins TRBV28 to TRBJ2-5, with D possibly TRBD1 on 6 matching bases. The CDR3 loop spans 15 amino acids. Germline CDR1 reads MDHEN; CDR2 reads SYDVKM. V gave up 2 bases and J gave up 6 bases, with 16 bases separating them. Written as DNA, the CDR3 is TGTGCCAGCAGTTTACCCCCGGTGAGGGGGAAGACCCAGTACTTC. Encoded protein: CASSLPPVRGKTQYF.

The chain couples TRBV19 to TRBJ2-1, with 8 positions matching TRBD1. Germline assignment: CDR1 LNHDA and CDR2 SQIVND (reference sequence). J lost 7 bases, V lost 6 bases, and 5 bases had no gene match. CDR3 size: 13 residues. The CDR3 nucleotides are TGTGCCAGTAGCCGGACAGGGATAAATGAGCAGTTCTTC. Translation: CASSRTGINEQFF.

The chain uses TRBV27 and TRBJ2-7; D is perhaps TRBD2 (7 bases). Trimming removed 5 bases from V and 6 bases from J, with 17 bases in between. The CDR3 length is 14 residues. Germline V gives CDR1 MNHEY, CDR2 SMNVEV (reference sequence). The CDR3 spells CASSKSTGGREQYF. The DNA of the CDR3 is TGTGCCAGCAGTAAATCGACCGGGGGGCGCGAGCAGTACTTC.

The chain's CDR3 is CASSLGPTGRQETQYF. The CDR3 DNA reads as TGTGCCAGCAGCTTGGGACCCACAGGGCGGCAAGAGACCCAGTACTTC. J is TRBJ2-5 and V is TRBV5-6, with D possibly matching TRBD1 (6 bases). This CDR3 is built from 16 residues. V was shortened by 0 bases and J by 2 bases, with 14 bases between the two germline ends. Looked up from germline, CDR1 is SGHDT and CDR2 is YYEEEE.

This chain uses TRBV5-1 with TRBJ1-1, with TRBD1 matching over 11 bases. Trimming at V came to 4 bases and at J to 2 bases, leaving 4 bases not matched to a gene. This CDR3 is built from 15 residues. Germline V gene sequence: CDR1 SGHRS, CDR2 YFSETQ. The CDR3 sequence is CASSRGTGGNTEAFF. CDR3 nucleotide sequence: TGCGCCAGCAGCCGTGGGACAGGGGGAAACACTGAAGCTTTCTTT. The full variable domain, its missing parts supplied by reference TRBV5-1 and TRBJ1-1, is KAGVTQTPRYLIKTRGQQVTLSCSPISGHRSVSWYQQTPGQGLQFLFEYFSETQRNKGNFPGRFSGRQFSNSRSEMNVSTLELGDSALYLCASSRGTGGNTEAFFGQGTRLTVV.

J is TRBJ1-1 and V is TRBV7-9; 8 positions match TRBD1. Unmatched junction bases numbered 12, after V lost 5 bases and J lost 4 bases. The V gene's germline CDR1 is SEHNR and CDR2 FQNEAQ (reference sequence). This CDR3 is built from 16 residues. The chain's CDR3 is CASSVRDRLMGTEAFF. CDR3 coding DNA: TGTGCCAGCAGCGTCCGGGACAGGTTGATGGGCACTGAAGCTTTCTTT.

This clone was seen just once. The CDR3 DNA reads TGTGCCAGCAGCCAGCTGACAGGGAGCACTGAAGCTTTCTTT. The encoded protein is CASSQLTGSTEAFF. This rearrangement joins TRBV14 to TRBJ1-1; 7 bases fit TRBD1. V shed 3 bases and J 4 bases; nucleotides not matched to a gene: 5. The CDR3 has 14 residues. Germline values: CDR1 SGHDN, CDR2 FVKESK.

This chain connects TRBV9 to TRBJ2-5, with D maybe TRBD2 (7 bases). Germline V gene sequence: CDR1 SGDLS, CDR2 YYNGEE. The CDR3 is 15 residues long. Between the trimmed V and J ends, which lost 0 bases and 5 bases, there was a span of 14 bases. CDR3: CASSVGRGQIETQYF. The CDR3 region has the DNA TGTGCCAGCAGCGTAGGGCGGGGGCAGATTGAGACCCAGTACTTC.

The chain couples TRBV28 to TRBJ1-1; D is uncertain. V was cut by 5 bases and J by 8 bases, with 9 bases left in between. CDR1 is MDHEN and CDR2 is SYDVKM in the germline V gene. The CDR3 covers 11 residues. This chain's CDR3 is CASSRVGEAFF. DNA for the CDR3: TGTGCCAGCAGTCGAGTCGGGGAAGCTTTCTTT. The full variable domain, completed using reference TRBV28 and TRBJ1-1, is DVKVTQSSRYLVKRTGEKVFLECVQDMDHENMFWYRQDPGLGLRLIYFSYDVKMKEKGDIPEGYSVSREKKERFSLILESASTNQTSMYLCASSRVGEAFFGQGTRLTVV.

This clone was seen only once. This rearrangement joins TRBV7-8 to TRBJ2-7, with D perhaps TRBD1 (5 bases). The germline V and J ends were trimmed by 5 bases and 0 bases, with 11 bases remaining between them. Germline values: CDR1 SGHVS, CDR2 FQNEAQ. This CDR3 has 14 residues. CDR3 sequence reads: CASSHDSYSYEQYF. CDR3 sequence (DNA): TGTGCCAGCAGCCATGACAGTTACTCCTACGAGCAGTACTTC. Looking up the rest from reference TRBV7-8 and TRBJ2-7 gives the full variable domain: GAGVSQSPRYKVAKRGQDVALRCDPISGHVSLFWYQQALGQGPEFLTYFQNEAQLDKSGLPSDRFFAERPEGSVSTLKIQRTQQEDSAVYLCASSHDSYSYEQYFGPGTRLTVT.

This chain's CDR3 is CASSLVETGELFF. The CDR3 nucleotides read TGTGCCAGCAGCTTAGTGGAGACCGGGGAGCTGTTTTTT. The chain links TRBV7-9 to TRBJ2-2; D gene unclear. CDR1 SEHNR and CDR2 FQNEAQ come from the germline V gene (reference sequence). The V end lost 1 base, the J end lost 5 bases, and 5 bases lay between the germline ends. The CDR3 has 13 residues.

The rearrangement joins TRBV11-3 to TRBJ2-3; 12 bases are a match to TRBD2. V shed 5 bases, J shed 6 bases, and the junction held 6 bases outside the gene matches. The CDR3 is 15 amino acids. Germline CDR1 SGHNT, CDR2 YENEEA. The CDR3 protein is CASSPSGRAKDTQYF. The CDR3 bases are TGTGCCAGCAGCCCTAGCGGGAGGGCCAAGGATACGCAGTATTTT.

CDR3 coding DNA: TGTGCCAGCAGCTCACCTAGCGGCCGGGGTCTCAATGAGCAGTTCTTC. It codes for CASSSPSGRGLNEQFF. V gene TRBV5-4 combines with J gene TRBJ2-1; 7 nucleotides agree with TRBD2. CDR1 is SGHNT and CDR2 is YYREEE in the germline V gene (reference sequence). This CDR3 is 16 amino acids long. Trimming took 3 bases from V and 6 from J; bases not matched to a gene: 12.

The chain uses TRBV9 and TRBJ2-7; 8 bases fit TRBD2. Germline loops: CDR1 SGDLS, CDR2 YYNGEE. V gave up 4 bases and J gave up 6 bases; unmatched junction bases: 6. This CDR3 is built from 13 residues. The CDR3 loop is CASSPGGGGEQYF. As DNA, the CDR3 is TGTGCCAGCAGCCCCGGGGGGGGCGGCGAGCAGTACTTC.

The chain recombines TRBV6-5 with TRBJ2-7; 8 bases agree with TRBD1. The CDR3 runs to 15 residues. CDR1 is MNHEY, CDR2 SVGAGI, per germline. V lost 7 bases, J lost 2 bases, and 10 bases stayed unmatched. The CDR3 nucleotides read TGTGCCAGCAAACCCGGGACAGGCCGAACCTACGAGCAGTACTTC. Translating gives CASKPGTGRTYEQYF.

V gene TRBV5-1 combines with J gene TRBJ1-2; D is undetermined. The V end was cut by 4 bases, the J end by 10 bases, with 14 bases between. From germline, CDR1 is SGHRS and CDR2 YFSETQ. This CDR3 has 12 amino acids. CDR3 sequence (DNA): TGCGCCAGCAGCCCCCAGCCGGGTGTCTACACCTTC. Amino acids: CASSPQPGVYTF.

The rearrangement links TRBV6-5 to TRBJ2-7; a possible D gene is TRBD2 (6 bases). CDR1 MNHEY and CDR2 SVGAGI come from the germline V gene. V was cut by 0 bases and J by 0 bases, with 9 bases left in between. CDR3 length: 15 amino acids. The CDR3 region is CASSYSAGTSYEQYF. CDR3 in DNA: TGTGCCAGCAGTTACTCGGCGGGAACCTCCTACGAGCAGTACTTC.

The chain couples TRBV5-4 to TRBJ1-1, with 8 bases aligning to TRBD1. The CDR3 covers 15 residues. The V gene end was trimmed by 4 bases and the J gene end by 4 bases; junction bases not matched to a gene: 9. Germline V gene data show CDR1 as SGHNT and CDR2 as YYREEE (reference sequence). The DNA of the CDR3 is TGTGCCAGCAGCAACGTGGACAGGGTCGGCACTGAAGCTTTCTTT. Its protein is CASSNVDRVGTEAFF.

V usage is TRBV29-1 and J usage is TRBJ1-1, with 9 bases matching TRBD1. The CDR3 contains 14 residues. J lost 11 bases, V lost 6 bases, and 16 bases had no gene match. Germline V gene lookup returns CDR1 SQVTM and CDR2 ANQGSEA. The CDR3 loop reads CSVVTAIGTGWAFF. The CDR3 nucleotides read TGCAGCGTGGTAACAGCGATCGGGACAGGGTGGGCTTTCTTT.